Listed below are T cell receptor beta chains from one sample, sequenced in a study of glioma-infiltrating T cells after dendritic cell vaccination. TCRdb keeps only in-frame clones here, not all; method: immunoSEQ multiplex PCR. The repertoire holds 49,000 or so clones, with less than 90% as singletons. Sequenced here: blood, sampled before dendritic cell vaccination. Receptor source: a human donor with glioblastoma. Each CDR3 is given with its conserved first and last residue. D genes are given only for firm matches. Clone size, where shown, is once, few, many, or a class for clones that have expanded.

.	TRBJ2-2	TRBV27	.	TGTGCCAGCAGTTTAGATCGGAGACAGGTGCTACACACCGGGGAGCTGTTTTTT	CASSLDRRQVLHTGELFF
.	TRBJ2-2	TRBV18	.	TGTGCCAGCTCACCAAGTTCCACGGCCGGGGAGCTGTTTTTT	CASSPSSTAGELFF
TRBD1	TRBJ1-5	TRBV7-2	.	TGTGCCAGCAGCTTAGACAGGGGGAATCAGCCCCAGCATTTT	CASSLDRGNQPQHF
TRBD1	TRBJ1-2	TRBV25-1	once	TGTGCCAGCAACCCGGGACAGGGGATCCATAACACCTTC	CASNPGQGIHNTF
.	TRBJ1-4	TRBV9	.	TGTGCCAGCAGCCCAGAGACAGGAACTAATGAAAAACTGTTTTTT	CASSPETGTNEKLFF
TRBD1	TRBJ1-3	TRBV6-5	.	TGTGCCACACAGGGGGCTTATGGAAACACCATATATTTT	CATQGAYGNTIYF
TRBD2	TRBJ2-7	TRBV11-2	.	TGTGCCAGCAGCTTAGACTTAGGGAGGGTTGACGAGCAGTACTTC	CASSLDLGRVDEQYF
TRBD1	TRBJ2-5	TRBV29-1	.	TGCAGCGTAAGGACAGGGAAGGCTCAAGAGACCCAGTACTTC	CSVRTGKAQETQYF
TRBD2	TRBJ2-1	TRBV27	.	TGTGCCAGCAGTTTCGGACTAGCGGTTTCCTACAATGAGCAGTTCTTC	CASSFGLAVSYNEQFF
TRBD1	TRBJ2-7	TRBV6-9	.	TGTGCCAGCAGTCGGACAGGGGGCGCCTACGAGCAGTACTTC	CASSRTGGAYEQYF
.	TRBJ2-1	TRBV21-1	.	TGTGCCAGCACCAAATACCCCCGCCCTTTAGCGGGAGCTCCGACTTCTTACTACAATGAGCAGTTCTTC	CASTKYPRPLAGAPTSYYNEQFF
.	TRBJ2-1	TRBV6-6	.	TGTGCCAGCAGCCAAGACGGGAATGAGCAGTTCTTC	CASSQDGNEQFF
.	TRBJ1-3	TRBV19	.	TGTGCCAGTAGTTTCAGGGCGGCTGGAAACACCATATATTTT	CASSFRAAGNTIYF
TRBD2	TRBJ2-1	TRBV7-8	.	TGTGCCAGCTTTGGGACTAGGGCAAATGAGCAGTTCTTC	CASFGTRANEQFF